Below, one T cell receptor (beta chain) is given with its context. Clones were sequenced by immunoSEQ multiplex PCR, and TCRdb holds only the in-frame ones, with some missing. The table records around 28,000 clones, 75% to 85% of them present only once. This record comes from a study of early stage breast cancer tumors. This CDR3 has 16 residues. The germline V gene has CDR1 SGHVS and CDR2 FQNEAQ. V lost 4 bases to trimming and J lost 3 bases; unmatched junction nucleotides: 12. The specimen was blood. J is TRBJ2-7 and V is TRBV7-8, with TRBD2 identical over 7 bases. This TCR came from a person in their sixties with breast cancer. CDR3 protein: CASSSTSLINHYEQYF. For the CDR3, the DNA is TGTGCCAGCAGCTCGACTAGCCTAATAAACCACTACGAGCAGTACTTC.